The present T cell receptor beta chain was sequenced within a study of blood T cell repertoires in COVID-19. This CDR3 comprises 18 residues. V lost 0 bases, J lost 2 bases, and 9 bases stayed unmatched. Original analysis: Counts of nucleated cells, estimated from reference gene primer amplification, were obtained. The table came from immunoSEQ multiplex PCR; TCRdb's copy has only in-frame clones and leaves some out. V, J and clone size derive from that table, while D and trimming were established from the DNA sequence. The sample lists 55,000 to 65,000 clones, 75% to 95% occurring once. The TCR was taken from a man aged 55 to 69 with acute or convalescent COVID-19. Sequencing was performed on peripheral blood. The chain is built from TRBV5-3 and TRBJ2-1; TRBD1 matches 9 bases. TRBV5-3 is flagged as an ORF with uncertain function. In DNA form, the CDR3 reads TGTGCCAGAAGCTTGGCCGGGACAGGGAGAGGGGCCTACAATGAGCAGTTCTTC. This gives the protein CARSLAGTGRGAYNEQFF.